The rows below give T cell receptor beta chains drawn from one sample of a study of regulatory dendritic cells for organ transplantation. Only in-frame clones appear in the TCRdb table, and some are missing; sequencing was by immunoSEQ multiplex PCR. Of tens of thousands of clones listed, just over 90% were seen once; the top ten hold 0.11%. Specimen: naive CD8+ T cells from blood. These receptors were taken from a human donor in good health. Both conserved end residues are part of each CDR3. The order of the fields is clone size, J gene, V gene, D gene, CDR3 protein, CDR3 DNA. A D gene is named only where the DNA matches it firmly. Size tells how often a clone was seen (once, few, many) or the class of an expanded clone, and some rows leave it out.

clone size: NA
J gene: TRBJ1-2
V gene: TRBV5-6
D gene: NA
CDR3 protein: CASSRDTYYGYTF
CDR3 DNA: TGTGCCAGCAGCCGGGACACCTACTATGGCTACACCTTC

clone size: NA
J gene: TRBJ1-1
V gene: TRBV27
D gene: TRBD1
CDR3 protein: CASRRGPWNTEAFF
CDR3 DNA: TGTGCCAGCAGGAGGGGGCCCTGGAACACTGAAGCTTTCTTT

clone size: NA
J gene: TRBJ1-1
V gene: TRBV5-4
D gene: TRBD1
CDR3 protein: CASSLTGEEAFF
CDR3 DNA: TGTGCCAGCAGCTTGACAGGGGAGGAGGCTTTCTTT

clone size: once
J gene: TRBJ2-7
V gene: TRBV7-9
D gene: TRBD2
CDR3 protein: CASSLVNREDEQYF
CDR3 DNA: TGTGCCAGCAGCTTAGTTAACCGGGAGGACGAGCAGTACTTC

clone size: once
J gene: TRBJ2-5
V gene: TRBV9
D gene: NA
CDR3 protein: CASSETGGGAETQYF
CDR3 DNA: TGTGCCAGCAGCGAAACGGGTGGAGGGGCAGAGACCCAGTACTTC

clone size: once
J gene: TRBJ2-7
V gene: TRBV7-9
D gene: TRBD2
CDR3 protein: CASSPHSGGTYEQYF
CDR3 DNA: TGTGCCAGCAGCCCGCATAGCGGGGGAACGTACGAGCAGTACTTC

clone size: NA
J gene: TRBJ1-2
V gene: TRBV7-2
D gene: NA
CDR3 protein: CASSAPGREYGYTF
CDR3 DNA: TGTGCCAGCAGCGCTCCCGGGAGAGAGTATGGCTACACCTTC

clone size: NA
J gene: TRBJ2-1
V gene: TRBV30
D gene: TRBD2
CDR3 protein: CAWSLLAGYNEQFF
CDR3 DNA: TGTGCCTGGAGTCTCCTAGCGGGCTACAATGAGCAGTTCTTC

clone size: NA
J gene: TRBJ1-2
V gene: TRBV5-4
D gene: TRBD1
CDR3 protein: CASSSRGTALYGYTF
CDR3 DNA: TGTGCCAGCAGCTCAAGAGGGACAGCCTTATATGGCTACACCTTC

clone size: NA
J gene: TRBJ1-6
V gene: TRBV4-1
D gene: NA
CDR3 protein: CASSPRASSYNSPLHF
CDR3 DNA: TGCGCCAGCAGCCCGAGAGCGAGCTCCTATAATTCACCCCTCCACTTT

clone size: once
J gene: TRBJ2-7
V gene: TRBV5-5
D gene: NA
CDR3 protein: CASSLEPLREQYF
CDR3 DNA: TGTGCCAGCAGCTTGGAACCACTAAGGGAGCAGTACTTC

clone size: NA
J gene: TRBJ2-2
V gene: TRBV27
D gene: NA
CDR3 protein: CARLSPGNTGELFF
CDR3 DNA: TGTGCCAGATTGTCTCCGGGGAACACCGGGGAGCTGTTTTTT

clone size: NA
J gene: TRBJ2-7
V gene: TRBV13
D gene: NA
CDR3 protein: CASSLGGPFLYEQYF
CDR3 DNA: TGTGCCAGCAGCTTGGGGGGGCCATTCTTGTACGAGCAGTACTTC

clone size: NA
J gene: TRBJ1-5
V gene: TRBV5-6
D gene: NA
CDR3 protein: CASSFSKRGDQPQHF
CDR3 DNA: TGTGCCAGCAGCTTCTCCAAAAGGGGGGATCAGCCCCAGCATTTT

clone size: NA
J gene: TRBJ2-3
V gene: TRBV7-9
D gene: NA
CDR3 protein: CASSLAPGLFTDTQYF
CDR3 DNA: TGTGCCAGCAGCTTAGCGCCCGGACTATTCACAGATACGCAGTATTTT

clone size: NA
J gene: TRBJ2-7
V gene: TRBV27
D gene: NA
CDR3 protein: CASSSSATYEQYF
CDR3 DNA: TGTGCCAGCAGTTCGTCGGCTACCTACGAGCAGTACTTC

clone size: NA
J gene: TRBJ2-7
V gene: TRBV28
D gene: NA
CDR3 protein: CATLPGLSYEQYF
CDR3 DNA: TGTGCCACCCTTCCGGGGCTCTCCTACGAGCAGTACTTC

clone size: once
J gene: TRBJ2-1
V gene: TRBV9
D gene: NA
CDR3 protein: CASSVQYGAQFF
CDR3 DNA: TGTGCCAGCAGCGTCCAGTACGGGGCCCAGTTCTTC

clone size: NA
J gene: TRBJ2-3
V gene: TRBV6-5
D gene: NA
CDR3 protein: CASSPGSADTQYF
CDR3 DNA: TGTGCCAGCAGCCCGGGATCCGCAGATACGCAGTATTTT

clone size: NA
J gene: TRBJ2-7
V gene: TRBV12-2
D gene: NA
CDR3 protein: CASRTGAVVSHEQYF
CDR3 DNA: TGTGCAAGTCGCACCGGAGCCGTGGTCTCGCACGAGCAGTACTTC

clone size: NA
J gene: TRBJ2-7
V gene: TRBV19
D gene: NA
CDR3 protein: CASSTGGGYEQYF
CDR3 DNA: TGTGCCAGTAGTACGGGTGGAGGCTACGAGCAGTACTTC

clone size: NA
J gene: TRBJ2-7
V gene: TRBV19
D gene: NA
CDR3 protein: CASSEGGPYEQYF
CDR3 DNA: TGTGCCAGTAGTGAGGGGGGCCCCTACGAGCAGTACTTC

clone size: NA
J gene: TRBJ2-6
V gene: TRBV27
D gene: NA
CDR3 protein: CASSLGGANVLTF
CDR3 DNA: TGTGCCAGCAGTTTAGGAGGGGCCAACGTCCTGACTTTC

clone size: NA
J gene: TRBJ2-7
V gene: TRBV30
D gene: NA
CDR3 protein: CAWSPGSYEQYF
CDR3 DNA: TGTGCCTGGAGTCCTGGTTCCTACGAGCAGTACTTC

clone size: NA
J gene: TRBJ1-5
V gene: TRBV7-9
D gene: NA
CDR3 protein: CASSSSGNQPQHF
CDR3 DNA: TGTGCCAGCAGCTCCAGCGGTAATCAGCCCCAGCATTTT

clone size: NA
J gene: TRBJ2-1
V gene: TRBV5-5
D gene: TRBD2
CDR3 protein: CASSLFRTSPNEQFF
CDR3 DNA: TGTGCCAGCAGCTTGTTCCGGACTAGCCCCAATGAGCAGTTCTTC

clone size: NA
J gene: TRBJ1-5
V gene: TRBV14
D gene: NA
CDR3 protein: CASSPAGRGGNQPQHF
CDR3 DNA: TGTGCCAGCAGCCCAGCCGGTCGGGGCGGCAATCAGCCCCAGCATTTT

clone size: NA
J gene: TRBJ1-1
V gene: TRBV27
D gene: NA
CDR3 protein: CASSLAQDTEAFF
CDR3 DNA: TGTGCCAGCAGTTTGGCCCAGGACACTGAAGCTTTCTTT

clone size: NA
J gene: TRBJ1-4
V gene: TRBV25-1
D gene: NA
CDR3 protein: CASSDWTDEKLFF
CDR3 DNA: TGTGCCAGCAGTGATTGGACAGATGAAAAACTGTTTTTT

clone size: NA
J gene: TRBJ2-7
V gene: TRBV7-8
D gene: NA
CDR3 protein: CASIQGATLGEQYF
CDR3 DNA: TGTGCCAGCATCCAGGGAGCCACTTTAGGAGAGCAGTACTTC

clone size: NA
J gene: TRBJ1-2
V gene: TRBV4-3
D gene: NA
CDR3 protein: CASSQDPQLGGYTF
CDR3 DNA: TGCGCCAGCAGCCAAGATCCGCAATTGGGTGGCTACACCTTC

clone size: NA
J gene: TRBJ2-7
V gene: TRBV4-3
D gene: NA
CDR3 protein: CASSQDSAGIPYEQYF
CDR3 DNA: TGCGCCAGCAGCCAAGATTCTGCCGGGATTCCCTACGAGCAGTACTTC

clone size: NA
J gene: TRBJ2-7
V gene: TRBV10-2
D gene: NA
CDR3 protein: CASRIDGGLYEQYF
CDR3 DNA: TGCGCCAGCAGAATAGACGGTGGACTCTACGAGCAGTACTTC

clone size: NA
J gene: TRBJ2-1
V gene: TRBV11-3
D gene: NA
CDR3 protein: CASSLASGAYNEQFF
CDR3 DNA: TGTGCCAGCAGCTTAGCCTCGGGGGCCTACAATGAGCAGTTCTTC

clone size: NA
J gene: TRBJ2-1
V gene: TRBV5-4
D gene: NA
CDR3 protein: CASSLDWSSYNEQFF
CDR3 DNA: TGTGCCAGCAGCTTGGATTGGAGCTCCTACAATGAGCAGTTCTTC

clone size: once
J gene: TRBJ2-1
V gene: TRBV9
D gene: NA
CDR3 protein: CASSEGGGDPYNEQFF
CDR3 DNA: TGTGCCAGCAGCGAGGGGGGAGGGGATCCTTACAATGAGCAGTTCTTC

clone size: NA
J gene: TRBJ1-1
V gene: TRBV5-1
D gene: TRBD1
CDR3 protein: CASSHRGQNTEAFF
CDR3 DNA: TGCGCCAGCAGCCACAGGGGGCAGAATACTGAAGCTTTCTTT

clone size: NA
J gene: TRBJ1-2
V gene: TRBV18
D gene: TRBD1
CDR3 protein: CARSTGAYGYTF
CDR3 DNA: TGTGCCAGATCTACAGGGGCATATGGCTACACCTTC

clone size: NA
J gene: TRBJ2-7
V gene: TRBV4-3
D gene: NA
CDR3 protein: CASSPGRGAGYEQYF
CDR3 DNA: TGCGCCAGCAGCCCGGGACGGGGGGCGGGGTACGAGCAGTACTTC

clone size: NA
J gene: TRBJ1-2
V gene: TRBV12-5
D gene: NA
CDR3 protein: CASGLASRYTF
CDR3 DNA: TGTGCTAGTGGTTTGGCCTCCCGCTACACCTTC

clone size: NA
J gene: TRBJ1-5
V gene: TRBV7-9
D gene: NA
CDR3 protein: CASRAGGEGNQPQHF
CDR3 DNA: TGTGCCAGCAGGGCCGGCGGGGAAGGCAATCAGCCCCAGCATTTT

clone size: NA
J gene: TRBJ2-7
V gene: TRBV5-4
D gene: NA
CDR3 protein: CASSSDSYEQYF
CDR3 DNA: TGTGCCAGCAGCTCCGACAGTTACGAGCAGTACTTC

clone size: NA
J gene: TRBJ2-6
V gene: TRBV15
D gene: NA
CDR3 protein: CATSRDRTSGANVLTF
CDR3 DNA: TGTGCCACCAGCAGAGACAGGACCTCTGGGGCCAACGTCCTGACTTTC

clone size: once
J gene: TRBJ2-3
V gene: TRBV9
D gene: NA
CDR3 protein: CASSVTALKTDTQYF
CDR3 DNA: TGTGCCAGCAGCGTGACCGCTTTAAAGACAGATACGCAGTATTTT

clone size: once
J gene: TRBJ1-1
V gene: TRBV6-1
D gene: NA
CDR3 protein: CASSVRAGQMNTEAFF
CDR3 DNA: TGTGCCAGCAGTGTAAGGGCGGGACAAATGAACACTGAAGCTTTCTTT

clone size: NA
J gene: TRBJ1-4
V gene: TRBV4-2
D gene: NA
CDR3 protein: CASSQDLAPLDEKLFF
CDR3 DNA: TGTGCCAGCAGCCAAGATTTGGCACCCCTTGACGAAAAACTGTTTTTT

clone size: NA
J gene: TRBJ2-1
V gene: TRBV9
D gene: NA
CDR3 protein: CASSMMDANNEQFF
CDR3 DNA: TGTGCCAGCAGCATGATGGACGCAAACAATGAGCAGTTCTTC

clone size: NA
J gene: TRBJ2-1
V gene: TRBV10-1
D gene: NA
CDR3 protein: CASSDQGNEQFF
CDR3 DNA: TGCGCCAGCAGTGACCAGGGGAATGAGCAGTTCTTC

clone size: NA
J gene: TRBJ2-1
V gene: TRBV5-1
D gene: TRBD2
CDR3 protein: CASSSRRGGSSYNEQFF
CDR3 DNA: TGCGCCAGCAGCTCCCGGCGGGGGGGGAGCTCCTACAATGAGCAGTTCTTC

clone size: NA
J gene: TRBJ2-7
V gene: TRBV6-5
D gene: TRBD1
CDR3 protein: CASRNQGAGYEQYF
CDR3 DNA: TGTGCCAGCAGAAACCAGGGGGCGGGCTACGAGCAGTACTTC

clone size: NA
J gene: TRBJ2-1
V gene: TRBV4-3
D gene: TRBD2
CDR3 protein: CASSLKRGAGITLF
CDR3 DNA: TGCGCCAGCAGCCTTAAAAGGGGAGCGGGGATTACCCTCTTC

clone size: NA
J gene: TRBJ1-5
V gene: TRBV11-3
D gene: NA
CDR3 protein: CASSSMGAGRYQPQHF
CDR3 DNA: TGTGCCAGCAGCTCCATGGGGGCAGGGCGATACCAGCCCCAGCATTTT